Described below is a single T cell receptor (beta chain) sequence and its context. Its recognized antigen is unknown. Per-base quality was not reported, and no clone a single base away is much larger than it. The cysteine opens and the phenylalanine closes a CDR3 of 13 amino acids. Only the CDR3 region is kept as DNA, spanning 39 bases read in frame from base 1. Here V drops 4 bases and J drops 4 bases, and the junction holds 3 bases not matched to any gene. CDR1 and CDR2 (SQVTM, ANQGSEA) derive from the germline V gene. This sample is part of a study of T cells in Graves' hyperthyroidism and ophthalmopathy (dated by TCRdb to between 2017 and 2020). Regarding the research as a whole: Peripheral blood samples were taken at the time of initial diagnosis, prior to any treatment. TCR Vbeta CDR3 sequencing of around 130 peripheral blood samples (over 40 ophthalmopathy, about 75 hyperthyroidism and roughly 17 progressor patients) is reported in the paper. To identify distinguishing TCR V-J signatures, a discovery cohort of roughly 100 patients was used, comprising 43 with Graves' ophthalmopathy and around 60 with stable Graves' hyperthyroidism. After blood sampling, hyperthyroidism patients were treated with methimazole at a starting dose of 30 mg daily, and ophthalmopathy patients were treated with high-dose intravenous methylprednisolone. In roughly six Graves' hyperthyroidism patients, the study also compared T-cell repertoires from thyroid tissue with T-cell repertoires from blood. Whether ophthalmopathy could be predicted prospectively was tested in an independent validation cohort made up of roughly 19 hyperthyroidism patients plus 17 patients who later progressed to ophthalmopathy. The 95 to 100 discovery patients were randomly split 7:3 into training and test sets.

What the research found in general, with its limitations: No statistical method was used to set the sample size in advance, and investigators knew the group allocation. During validation, the model predicted progression to ophthalmopathy a median of about 6.3 months ahead of onset, with more than 60% sensitivity and less than 85% specificity. Blood samples also contained most of the expanded thyroid clonotypes (frequency above 0.001), which suggests that blood repertoires may reflect thyroid immune responses. In cross-validation, a model built on a 13 V-J signature told ophthalmopathy apart from stable hyperthyroidism with about 90% sensitivity and roughly 83% specificity, and in testing the same model reached 80%/75%.

Stable Graves' hyperthyroidism was defined as no progression to ophthalmopathy during 18 months of follow-up. The hyperthyroidism patients were between 18 and 65 years old and newly diagnosed, with a disease duration of less than 2 months. Exclusion was applied to patients with uncontrolled infections, other autoimmune diseases, pregnancy or lactation. Diagnoses were based on clinical symptoms, serum thyroxine and TRAb, thyroid ultrasound and orbital computed tomography. Ficoll-Paque density gradient centrifugation was used to isolate PBMCs from about 9 ml of fresh peripheral blood. Trizol reagent was used to extract total RNA, and RNA quality was then checked on an Agilent 2100 Bioanalyzer. Amplification of TCR beta CDR3 regions was carried out from RNA transcripts. For the first round of RT-PCR on the TCR CDR3, the HTBI primer set was used together with the Qiagen OneStep RT-PCR kit. Libraries were constructed in a second round of multiplex PCR, after which size selection and purification were performed. Libraries were sequenced paired-end with 100 bp reads on an Illumina HiSeq2000. The authors' analysis ran thus. SOAPnuke was used to process the raw data, with reads discarded if the reads contained adapters or uncalled bases, had a mean Phred below 15, or lacked an exact constant-primer or identifier match. COPE v1.2.5 was used to merge high-quality paired reads, and clonotypes were defined as unique nucleotide sequences. MiTCR v1.1 was used to align the clonotypes against IMGT TRBV, TRBD and TRBJ reference segments. The analysis was restricted to V-J combinations with a frequency above 0.0001, which together covered about 99% of the repertoires. A TCS score was defined as the ratio of F50 (clonal expansion) to E x V (chaos), with BLOSUM62-based TCRdist applied between CDR3 peptides within each V-J. Welch's t-statistics and random forest reduced fewer than 550 V-J features to 10 to 15, which were used in a naive Bayes classifier (R e1071). The similarity between thyroid and blood repertoires was quantified using the Morisita-Horn index. TCRdb applied fastp at Q25 and MiXCR to the public reads, then kept only in-frame beta chains. Records with the same CDR3 protein are collapsed into one entry carrying the most frequent genes and DNA. TCRdb's processing, not the study's, gives the V and J calls here. The table for this sample lists 600,000 to 800,000 distinct CDR3 sequences; around a third of them were counted only once. Around a third of the sample is in the top ten clones.

The source is a woman between 40 and 50 years old with Graves' hyperthyroidism. The sample taken for sequencing was blood. The V and J genes are TRBV29-1 and TRBJ1-1; 10 middle bases align to TRBD1. The sequenced DNA is TGCAGCGTTGGACAGGGGGCGGCCACTGAAGCTTTCTTT. This is translated as CSVGQGAATEAFF.